The present T cell receptor (beta chain) was sequenced within a study of siplizumab effects on memory and regulatory T cells. It was at 37°C and for under 7 days that the mixed lymphocyte reaction cells were cocultured. This clone was observed a few times. Antigen specificity is unknown. The CDR3 consists of 13 residues. CDR1 and CDR2 from the germline V gene are SGHNT and YYREEE (reference sequence). The V gene end was trimmed by 5 bases and the J gene end by 13 bases; junction bases not matched to a gene: 9. Assay used: immunoSEQ multiplex PCR; TCRdb lists only in-frame clones, some missing. Of under 20,000 clones in the sample, over 45% were seen once.

The source material was CFSE-low (dividing) CD4+ T cells sorted from an allogeneic mixed lymphocyte reaction. The origin of this receptor is a human donor in good health; the cells came from an allogeneic mixed lymphocyte reaction. The chain is built from TRBV5-4 and TRBJ1-6, with 7 bases lining up with TRBD1. The DNA for the CDR3 is TGTGCCAGCAGTAGGGACAGCGATCCCCCCCTCCACTTT. This sequence encodes CASSRDSDPPLHF.